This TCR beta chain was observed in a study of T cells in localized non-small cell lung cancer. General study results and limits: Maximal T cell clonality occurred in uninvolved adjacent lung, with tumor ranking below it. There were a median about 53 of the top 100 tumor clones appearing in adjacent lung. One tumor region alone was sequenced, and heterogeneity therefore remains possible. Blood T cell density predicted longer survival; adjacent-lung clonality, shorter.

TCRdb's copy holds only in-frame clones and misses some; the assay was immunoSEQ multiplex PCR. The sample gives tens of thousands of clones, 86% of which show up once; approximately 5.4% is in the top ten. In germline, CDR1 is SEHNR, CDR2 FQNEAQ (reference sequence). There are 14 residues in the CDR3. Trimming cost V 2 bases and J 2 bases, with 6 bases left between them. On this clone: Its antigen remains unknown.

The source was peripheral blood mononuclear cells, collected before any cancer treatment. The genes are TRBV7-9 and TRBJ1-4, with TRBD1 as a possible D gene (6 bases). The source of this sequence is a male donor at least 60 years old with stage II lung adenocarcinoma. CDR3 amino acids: CASSLQGTNEKLFF. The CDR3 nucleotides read TGTGCCAGCAGCTTACAGGGGACTAATGAAAAACTGTTTTTT. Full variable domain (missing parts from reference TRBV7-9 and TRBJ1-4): DTGVSQNPRHKITKRGQNVTFRCDPISEHNRLYWYRQTLGQGPEFLTYFQNEAQLEKSRLLSDRFSAERPKGSFSTLEIQRTEQGDSAMYLCASSLQGTNEKLFFGSGTQLSVL.